This T cell receptor (beta chain) was observed in a study of circulating and synovial CD4+ cells in juvenile arthritis. The study's findings and limits: Deeper sequencing increased measured overlap with synovial clonotypes. CPL versus bulk CD4 samples: T cell genome counts differed by at least an order of magnitude. These blood cells shared more CDR3 sequences with synovium than bulk blood.

Donors were patients with active juvenile idiopathic arthritis. TCRdb keeps only in-frame clones here, not all; method: immunoSEQ multiplex PCR. Here the sample spans around 32,000 clones, roughly 96% being singletons. Turning to this clone: Its antigen is not identified.

The CDR3 sequence is 13 residues long. V gave up 7 bases and J gave up 5 bases, with 12 bases separating them. Germline values: CDR1 MNHNY, CDR2 SVGAGI (reference sequence). This receptor was obtained from a human donor with juvenile idiopathic arthritis. The chain recombines TRBV6-6 with TRBJ1-5, with no clear D. Sequencing was performed on CD4+ T cells from blood. CDR3 nucleotides: TGTGCCAGCATCAGCACTAGGGATCAGCCCCAGCATTTT. It translates to CASISTRDQPQHF.